One and the same sample provided the 8 T cell receptor beta chains below, sequenced in a study of identical twins. TCRdb independently ran MiXCR on the 5' RACE reads; one entry per CDR3 protein. The sample includes some 500,000 distinct CDR3 sequences, roughly a fifth of them seen just once. These same records also appear under a second study, on T cells expressing NK-cell markers.

Sequenced material: CD4+ T cells sorted from blood. These TCRs come from a woman aged 18-35 years in good health.

The chain has TRBV5-6 and TRBJ2-3; 7 bases are a match to TRBD2. V lost 4 bases and J lost 2; bases outside the gene matches: 10. CDR3 length equals 16 residues. Germline CDR1 is SGHDT and CDR2 is YYEEEE. The CDR3 region is CASSAIQAGITDTQYF. In DNA, the CDR3 is TGTGCCAGCAGCGCAATTCAAGCGGGGATCACAGATACGCAGTATTTT.

The genes are TRBV5-1 and TRBJ2-5; 9 bases map to TRBD2. This CDR3 has 15 residues. The V and J ends lost 4 bases and 4 bases, in that order; junction bases with no gene match: 8. The germline V gene has CDR1 SGHRS and CDR2 YFSETQ. The CDR3 sequence is CASSLLGTSRETQYF. CDR3 sequence (DNA): TGCGCCAGCAGCCTCCTCGGGACTAGCCGAGAGACCCAGTACTTC.

This sequence joins TRBV5-1 and TRBJ2-1; TRBD2 might be the D (5 bases). The CDR3 extends over 15 amino acids. Per germline, CDR1 SGHRS and CDR2 YFSETQ. The V gene lost 5 bases and the J gene lost 5 bases, with 17 bases spanning the gap. The CDR3 sequence: CASRKVGVRDNEQFF. CDR3 nucleotide sequence: TGCGCCAGCAGGAAGGTCGGGGTAAGGGACAATGAGCAGTTCTTC.

The rearrangement joins TRBV5-6 to TRBJ1-1; the D is unclear. Germline CDR1 and CDR2: SGHDT and YYEEEE. The V end lost 0 bases, the J end lost 5 bases, and 14 bases lay between the germline ends. The CDR3 runs to 15 residues. The CDR3 DNA is TGTGCCAGCAGCTTGGTAGGCGGGGATTGGACTGAAGCTTTCTTT. This translates into CASSLVGGDWTEAFF. Combining the CDR3 with reference TRBV5-6 and TRBJ1-1 gives the whole variable domain DAGVTQSPTHLIKTRGQQVTLRCSPKSGHDTVSWYQQALGQGPQFIFQYYEEEERQRGNFPDRFSGHQFPNYSSELNVNALLLGDSALYLCASSLVGGDWTEAFFGQGTRLTVV.

V gene TRBV5-1 combines with J gene TRBJ2-3, with 7 bases fitting TRBD1. The length of the CDR3 is 15 residues. Germline values: CDR1 SGHRS, CDR2 YFSETQ. V was clipped by 2 bases and J by 0 bases; unmatched bases: 3. CDR3 in amino acids: CASSFKGASTDTQYF. The CDR3 DNA follows: TGCGCCAGCAGCTTCAAGGGGGCAAGCACAGATACGCAGTATTTT. The full variable domain, its missing parts supplied by reference TRBV5-1 and TRBJ2-3, is KAGVTQTPRYLIKTRGQQVTLSCSPISGHRSVSWYQQTPGQGLQFLFEYFSETQRNKGNFPGRFSGRQFSNSRSEMNVSTLELGDSALYLCASSFKGASTDTQYFGPGTRLTVL.

This chain connects TRBV7-2 to TRBJ1-1; unclear D gene. V lost 2 bases and J lost 1, with 14 bases in between. Looked up from germline, CDR1 is SGHTA and CDR2 is FQGNSA. The CDR3 has 16 amino acids. The CDR3 DNA reads as TGTGCCAGCAGCTTACGCGGTGCTCATTCGAACACTGAAGCTTTCTTT. Translating gives CASSLRGAHSNTEAFF.

The chain is built from TRBV27 and TRBJ2-5; 8 bases match TRBD1. CDR1 is MNHEY and CDR2 is SMNVEV in the germline V gene (reference sequence). This CDR3 region has 15 residues. J gave up 7 bases and V 8 bases, and 15 bases lay outside the gene matches. The CDR3 sequence is CASGGTGGLRGTQYF. The CDR3 DNA follows: TGTGCCAGCGGGGGAACAGGGGGGTTAAGGGGGACCCAGTACTTC.

There are a few counts of this clonotype. The chain has TRBV27 and TRBJ1-2; TRBD1 matches at 9 bases. There are 12 residues in the CDR3. CDR1 is MNHEY and CDR2 is SMNVEV in the germline V gene (reference sequence). The J segment lost 7 bases and the V segment lost 5 bases, leaving 2 bases of the junction unmatched. Here the CDR3 DNA reads TGTGCCAGCAGTGGACAGGGGAGTGGCTACACCTTC. Translated, it gives CASSGQGSGYTF.